Listed below are T cell receptor beta chains from one sample, sequenced in a study of cytomegalovirus exposure and HLA in healthy donors. TCRdb keeps only in-frame clones here, not all; method: immunoSEQ multiplex PCR. The table includes almost 80,000 clones, 67% detected once. Sequenced material: PBMCs. The receptors originated from a woman aged 50 to 60 in good health and CMV-seropositive. The CDR3 runs from the conserved cysteine through the conserved F or W. D genes are given only for firm matches. Only some rows state a clone size, as once, few, many or a class for expanded clones.

V	length	J	size	D	CDR3	DNA
TRBV13	13	TRBJ2-7	-	TRBD1	CASSPGTGYEQYF	TGTGCCAGCAGCCCCGGGACAGGCTACGAGCAGTACTTC
TRBV7-6	15	TRBJ2-1	-	-	CASSLGGHIGNEQFF	TGTGCCAGCAGCTTAGGGGGGCATATTGGGAATGAGCAGTTCTTC
TRBV5-4	11	TRBJ2-7	-	-	CASSLAYEQYF	TGTGCCAGCAGCTTGGCGTACGAGCAGTACTTC
TRBV5-5	15	TRBJ2-7	-	-	CASSLKGESTYEQYF	TGTGCCAGCAGCTTGAAGGGGGAGTCAACCTACGAGCAGTACTTC
TRBV7-9	14	TRBJ1-3	once	-	CASNQPDRGNTIYF	TGTGCCAGCAACCAACCTGACAGGGGAAACACCATATATTTT
TRBV7-9	14	TRBJ2-5	-	TRBD1	CATLWDRERETQYF	TGTGCCACCCTGTGGGACAGGGAAAGAGAGACCCAGTACTTC
TRBV18	16	TRBJ1-1	few	TRBD1	CASSQNAGTGNTEAFF	TGTGCCAGCTCACAAAACGCCGGGACAGGGAACACTGAAGCTTTCTTT
TRBV7-3	15	TRBJ2-3	-	TRBD1	CAGSPGQVPSDTQYF	TGTGCCGGCAGCCCCGGACAGGTGCCTTCAGATACGCAGTATTTT
TRBV4-1	13	TRBJ2-1	-	-	CASSQEPPDEQFF	TGCGCCAGCAGCCAAGAACCGCCGGATGAGCAGTTCTTC
TRBV29-1	14	TRBJ1-3	few	-	CSAVRGSSGNTIYF	TGCAGCGCCGTTAGGGGATCCTCTGGAAACACCATATATTTT
TRBV7-2	12	TRBJ1-1	-	-	CASSPRYTEAFF	TGTGCCAGCAGCCCCCGGTACACTGAAGCTTTCTTT
TRBV2	15	TRBJ2-5	-	TRBD2	CASSSSGGAAETQYF	TGTGCCAGCAGTTCGAGCGGGGGGGCGGCAGAGACCCAGTACTTC
TRBV7-9	14	TRBJ2-3	-	-	CASSPGRSTDTQYF	TGTGCCAGCAGCCCCGGTCGGAGTACAGATACGCAGTATTTT
TRBV7-9	14	TRBJ1-2	-	-	CASSLGSGVNGYTF	TGTGCCAGCAGCTTAGGTTCGGGGGTTAATGGCTACACCTTC
TRBV7-9	14	TRBJ2-1	once	TRBD2	CASSWTRGLDEQFF	TGTGCCAGCAGCTGGACTAGGGGTCTCGATGAGCAGTTCTTC
TRBV27	15	TRBJ2-2	-	-	CASTRRDMNTGELFF	TGTGCCAGCACCCGAAGGGACATGAACACCGGGGAGCTGTTTTTT
TRBV6-6	16	TRBJ1-3	few	-	CASSYSPRSSGNTIYF	TGTGCCAGCAGTTACTCCCCCCGGAGCTCTGGAAACACCATATATTTT
TRBV5-1	15	TRBJ1-2	-	-	CASRLADRSSNGYTF	TGCGCCAGCAGGTTGGCGGACAGATCTTCAAACGGCTACACCTTC
TRBV7-2	14	TRBJ2-3	-	-	CASRWTASTDTQYF	TGTGCCAGCAGGTGGACAGCTAGCACAGATACGCAGTATTTT
TRBV29-1	13	TRBJ1-2	-	TRBD1	CSVGPDRGYGYTF	TGCAGCGTGGGTCCGGACAGGGGCTATGGCTACACCTTC
TRBV9	12	TRBJ2-2	once	-	CASSSNTGELFF	TGTGCCAGTTCTAGCAACACCGGGGAGCTGTTTTTT
TRBV28	15	TRBJ1-2	-	TRBD1	CATRSPGTGAYGYTF	TGTGCTACAAGGAGCCCCGGGACAGGGGCTTATGGCTACACCTTC
TRBV25-1	15	TRBJ2-3	-	-	CASSTGRGPTDTQYF	TGTGCCAGCAGTACCGGAAGGGGCCCCACAGATACGCAGTATTTT
TRBV10-3	13	TRBJ1-2	-	TRBD1	CAISPGQGYGYTF	TGTGCCATCAGTCCGGGACAGGGGTATGGCTACACCTTC
TRBV30	14	TRBJ1-2	-	TRBD1	CAWDRTGEAYGYTF	TGTGCCTGGGACCGGACAGGGGAAGCCTATGGCTACACCTTC
TRBV6-1	15	TRBJ1-2	-	-	CASTERATGNYGYTF	TGTGCCAGCACCGAAAGGGCCACAGGGAACTATGGCTACACCTTC
TRBV5-1	15	TRBJ2-1	-	-	CASSASGGPYNEQFF	TGCGCCAGCAGCGCGTCGGGGGGCCCCTACAATGAGCAGTTCTTC
TRBV5-6	15	TRBJ1-3	-	-	CASSYPFGTGNTIYF	TGTGCCAGCAGCTACCCTTTTGGGACAGGAAACACCATATATTTT
TRBV6-1	11	TRBJ2-5	-	TRBD1	CASGTEETQYF	TGTGCCAGCGGGACAGAAGAGACCCAGTACTTC
TRBV10-1	14	TRBJ1-1	few	-	CASSVGGSNTEAFF	TGCGCCAGCAGTGTCGGGGGTTCGAACACTGAAGCTTTCTTT
TRBV7-9	16	TRBJ1-3	-	-	CSSSSSPSYSGNTIYF	TGTTCCAGCAGCTCATCACCTTCCTACTCTGGAAACACCATATATTTT
TRBV7-8	14	TRBJ1-2	-	-	CASSLSRGERGYTF	TGTGCCAGCAGCTTATCTCGAGGAGAGCGAGGCTACACCTTC
TRBV6-5	13	TRBJ1-1	-	TRBD1	CASKPGQGSEVFF	TGTGCCAGCAAACCCGGACAGGGGTCTGAAGTTTTCTTT
TRBV27	13	TRBJ2-5	-	-	CASSLVGAETQYF	TGTGCCAGCAGCTTGGTGGGAGCTGAGACCCAGTACTTC
TRBV10-3	12	TRBJ2-7	-	-	CAIRPSGVEQYF	TGTGCCATCAGACCCTCAGGGGTCGAGCAGTACTTC
TRBV7-6	14	TRBJ1-4	-	-	CASSFDISPEKLFF	TGTGCCAGCAGCTTTGACATCTCCCCTGAAAAACTGTTTTTT
TRBV5-1	14	TRBJ2-1	-	TRBD2	CASTSGGLYNEQFF	TGCGCCAGCACTAGCGGGGGGCTTTACAATGAGCAGTTCTTC
TRBV6-5	13	TRBJ2-1	once	-	CASRVSRGNEQFF	TGTGCCAGCAGGGTGAGCAGGGGCAATGAGCAGTTCTTC
TRBV7-2	12	TRBJ2-2	-	-	CASSVGGRELFF	TGTGCCAGCAGCGTGGGGGGAAGGGAGCTGTTTTTT
TRBV14	11	TRBJ2-7	few	-	CASSQVYEQYF	TGTGCCAGCAGCCAAGTATACGAGCAGTACTTC
TRBV5-4	11	TRBJ2-7	-	-	CASSDTGEQYF	TGTGCCAGCTCTGATACCGGCGAGCAGTACTTC
TRBV6-6	15	TRBJ1-6	-	-	CASSYSQQGGSPLHF	TGTGCCAGCAGTTACTCACAACAGGGTGGTTCACCCCTCCACTTT
TRBV15	16	TRBJ1-1	-	-	CATSRGTGHPNTEAFF	TGTGCCACCAGCAGGGGCACGGGACACCCGAACACTGAAGCTTTCTTT
TRBV18	15	TRBJ1-4	-	TRBD1	CASSPTGQSGEKLFF	TGTGCCAGCTCACCGACAGGGCAGTCCGGTGAAAAACTGTTTTTT
TRBV14	15	TRBJ2-1	-	-	CASSEGVSSYNEQFF	TGTGCCAGCAGCGAGGGGGTTAGCTCCTACAATGAGCAGTTCTTC
TRBV25-1	15	TRBJ2-7	-	TRBD1	CASSESGQGSYEQYF	TGTGCCAGCAGTGAATCGGGACAGGGGTCCTACGAGCAGTACTTC
TRBV7-6	19	TRBJ1-3	-	-	CASSLAGGGGLSSGNTIYF	TGTGCCAGCAGCTTAGCCGGAGGGGGGGGATTGAGTTCTGGAAACACCATATATTTT
TRBV11-2	13	TRBJ1-1	once	-	CASRATGNTEAFF	TGTGCCAGCAGGGCAACAGGGAACACTGAAGCTTTCTTT
TRBV6-5	15	TRBJ1-2	-	-	CASSYGQEANYGYTF	TGTGCCAGCAGTTACGGCCAGGAAGCTAACTATGGCTACACCTTC
TRBV12-5	15	TRBJ1-2	-	-	CASGLVSGVEYGYTF	TGTGCTAGTGGTTTGGTTTCGGGGGTAGAATATGGCTACACCTTC